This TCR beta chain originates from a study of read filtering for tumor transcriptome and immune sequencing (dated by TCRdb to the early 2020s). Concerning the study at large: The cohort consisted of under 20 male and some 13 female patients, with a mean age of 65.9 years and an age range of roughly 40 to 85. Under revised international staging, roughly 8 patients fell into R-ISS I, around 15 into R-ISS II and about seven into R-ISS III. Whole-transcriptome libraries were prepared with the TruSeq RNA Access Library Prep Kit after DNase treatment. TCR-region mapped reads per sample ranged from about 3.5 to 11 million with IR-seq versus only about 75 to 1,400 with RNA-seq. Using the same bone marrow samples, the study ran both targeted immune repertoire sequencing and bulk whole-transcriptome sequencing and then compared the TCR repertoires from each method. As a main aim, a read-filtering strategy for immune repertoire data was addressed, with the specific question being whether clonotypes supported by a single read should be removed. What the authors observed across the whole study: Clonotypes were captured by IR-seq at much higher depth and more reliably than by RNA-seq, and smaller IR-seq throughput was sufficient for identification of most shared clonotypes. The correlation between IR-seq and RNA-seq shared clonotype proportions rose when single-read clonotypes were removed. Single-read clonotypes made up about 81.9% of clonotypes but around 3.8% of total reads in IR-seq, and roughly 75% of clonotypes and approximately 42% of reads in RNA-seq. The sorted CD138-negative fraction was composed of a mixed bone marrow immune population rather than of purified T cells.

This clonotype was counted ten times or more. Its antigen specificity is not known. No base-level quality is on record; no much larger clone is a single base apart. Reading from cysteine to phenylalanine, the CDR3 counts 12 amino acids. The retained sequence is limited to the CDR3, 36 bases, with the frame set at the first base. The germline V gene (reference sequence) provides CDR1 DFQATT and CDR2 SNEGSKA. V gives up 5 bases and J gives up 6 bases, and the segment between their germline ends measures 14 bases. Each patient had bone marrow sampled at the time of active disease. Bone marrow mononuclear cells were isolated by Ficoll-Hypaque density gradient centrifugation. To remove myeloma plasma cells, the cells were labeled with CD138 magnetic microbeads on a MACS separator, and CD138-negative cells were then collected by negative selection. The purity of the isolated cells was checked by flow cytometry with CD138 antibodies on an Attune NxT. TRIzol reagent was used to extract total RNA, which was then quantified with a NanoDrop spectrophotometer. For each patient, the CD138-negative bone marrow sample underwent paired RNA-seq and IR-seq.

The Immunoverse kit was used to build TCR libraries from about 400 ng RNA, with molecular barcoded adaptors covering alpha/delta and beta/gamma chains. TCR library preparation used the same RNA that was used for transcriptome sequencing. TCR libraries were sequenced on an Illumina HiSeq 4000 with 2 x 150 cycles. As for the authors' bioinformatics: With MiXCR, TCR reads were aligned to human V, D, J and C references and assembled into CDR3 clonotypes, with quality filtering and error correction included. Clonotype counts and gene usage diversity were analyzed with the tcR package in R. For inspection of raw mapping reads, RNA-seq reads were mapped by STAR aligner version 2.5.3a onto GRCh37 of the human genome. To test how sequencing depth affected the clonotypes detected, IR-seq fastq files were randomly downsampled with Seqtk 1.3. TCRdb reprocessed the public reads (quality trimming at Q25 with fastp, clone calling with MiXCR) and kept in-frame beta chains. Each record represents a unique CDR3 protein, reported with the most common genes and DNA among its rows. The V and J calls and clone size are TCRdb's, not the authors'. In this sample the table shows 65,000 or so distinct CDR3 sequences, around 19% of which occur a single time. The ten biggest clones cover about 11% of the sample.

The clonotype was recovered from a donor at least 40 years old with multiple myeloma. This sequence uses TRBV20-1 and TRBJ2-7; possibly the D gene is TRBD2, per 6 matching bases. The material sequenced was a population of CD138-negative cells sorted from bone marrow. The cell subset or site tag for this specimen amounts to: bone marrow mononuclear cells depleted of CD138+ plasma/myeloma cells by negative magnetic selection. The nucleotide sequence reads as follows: TGCAGTGCTGATTTCCGGGAGTCCGAGCAGTACTTC. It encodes CSADFRESEQYF.